The rows below give T cell receptor beta chains drawn from one sample of a study of T cell responses to AZD1222 COVID-19 vaccine. Here immunoSEQ multiplex PCR was the method, and the copy in TCRdb shows in-frame clones only, minus some. The table lists more than 95,000 clones, 88% of them singletons, with around 3.8% in the top ten. Source: peripheral blood, taken 28 days after the second AZD1222 dose. The receptor source for this set is an adult who received the AZD1222 COVID-19 vaccine. Both conserved end residues are part of each CDR3. D genes are given only for firm matches. A clone size is listed for some rows: how often the clone was seen (once, few, many), or a class if it is expanded.

CDR3 DNA	CDR3 protein	clone size	D gene	CDR3 length	J gene	V gene
TGTGCCAGCAGCTTAGCGTTGGCGGGGGGGCTCGAGACCCAGTACTTC	CASSLALAGGLETQYF	NA	TRBD2	16	TRBJ2-5	TRBV7-2
TGCGCCAGAGAAAAAGGAGGGACCACAGGGACTAGCAATCAGCCCCAGCATTTT	CAREKGGTTGTSNQPQHF	few	NA	18	TRBJ1-5	TRBV10-1
TGCGCCAGCAGCCCCGATAGTAGCAATCAGCCCCAGCATTTT	CASSPDSSNQPQHF	NA	NA	14	TRBJ1-5	TRBV5-1
TGTGCCAGCAGCCCGGGACGAGAAGCTTTCTTT	CASSPGREAFF	NA	NA	11	TRBJ1-1	TRBV7-8
TGTGCCAGCAGTTACTCTGGGGAGCAGTACTTC	CASSYSGEQYF	NA	NA	11	TRBJ2-7	TRBV6-2/TRBV6-3
TGTGCCAGCAGCTTAGGATGGAGGGAGCTTACGATGGATACGCAGTATTTT	CASSLGWRELTMDTQYF	NA	NA	17	TRBJ2-3	TRBV5-4
TGTGCCAGCAGCCCAGGGACTAGCGGTAGTACAGATACGCAGTATTTT	CASSPGTSGSTDTQYF	NA	TRBD2	16	TRBJ2-3	TRBV11-1
TGTGCCAGCAGCTTACAGCGGGACATCGAGCAGTTCTTC	CASSLQRDIEQFF	few	NA	13	TRBJ2-1	TRBV11-1
TGTGCCAGCAGCTTTCGGAGGATAGTGAACACTGAAGCTTTCTTT	CASSFRRIVNTEAFF	NA	NA	15	TRBJ1-1	TRBV5-4
TGTGCCAGCAGTTCCTTTGACAGGGAGGTCACCGGGGAGCTGTTTTTT	CASSSFDREVTGELFF	once	NA	16	TRBJ2-2	TRBV6-5
TGTGCCAGCAGTTACCTCGGACAGGGGTACAATGAGCAGTTCTTC	CASSYLGQGYNEQFF	NA	TRBD1	15	TRBJ2-1	TRBV6-2/TRBV6-3
TGTGCCAGCAGTTCCCAAACGGGAATCCGCTATTTGGGGTACACCTTC	CASSSQTGIRYLGYTF	NA	NA	16	TRBJ1-2	TRBV28
TGTGCCAGCAGCCCAGGGGAACGTTCACCCCTCCACTTT	CASSPGERSPLHF	once	NA	13	TRBJ1-6	TRBV7-3
TGTGCCAGCAGCGTTAGCGGGGGGGCCGTCGGCGGGGAGCTGTTTTTT	CASSVSGGAVGGELFF	NA	TRBD2	16	TRBJ2-2	TRBV9
TGTGCCAGCAGAGCCACCTTAACCCAGAATGAGCAGTTCTTC	CASRATLTQNEQFF	NA	NA	14	TRBJ2-1	TRBV2
TGTGCCAGCAGAAAGACAGGGAACGAGCAGTACTTC	CASRKTGNEQYF	NA	TRBD1	12	TRBJ2-7	TRBV6-5
TGTGCCAGCAGTTACTCGAAGACAGGGGGGGACACTGAAGCTTTCTTT	CASSYSKTGGDTEAFF	NA	TRBD1	16	TRBJ1-1	TRBV6-5
TGTGCCACCAGTGCCAGCGGACATTCCTACGAGCAGTACTTC	CATSASGHSYEQYF	NA	NA	14	TRBJ2-7	TRBV24-1
TGTGCCAGCTCACCACCGGGGGATGGCAATCAGCCCCAGCATTTT	CASSPPGDGNQPQHF	NA	NA	15	TRBJ1-5	TRBV18
TGTGCCAGCAGCCCATTTGGTGCTTATCTATCGGGTAACAATGAGCAGTTCTTC	CASSPFGAYLSGNNEQFF	NA	NA	18	TRBJ2-1	TRBV11-2
TGCGCCAGCAGCTCATCTGGAGGGAGGAACACTGAAGCTTTCTTT	CASSSSGGRNTEAFF	NA	NA	15	TRBJ1-1	TRBV5-1
TGTGCCAGCAGCGTAGTAGCGGGGGGAGGGATCGATACGCAGTATTTT	CASSVVAGGGIDTQYF	NA	TRBD2	16	TRBJ2-3	TRBV9
TGCAGCGTGGGGACAGGGGGTACGCCCCAGCATTTT	CSVGTGGTPQHF	NA	TRBD1	12	TRBJ1-5	TRBV29-1
TGTGCCAGCAGCGTACGACACAGGGGCGATACGCAGTATTTT	CASSVRHRGDTQYF	NA	TRBD1	14	TRBJ2-3	TRBV9
TGTGCCAGCAGCCCGGCAGTGCTTCGGGGTGTACTCGACGAGCAGTACTTC	CASSPAVLRGVLDEQYF	NA	NA	17	TRBJ2-7	TRBV7-9
TGTGCCAGCAGTTCCCCCACTGGGACACGATTAACCATCAGCTCTGGAAACACCATATATTTT	CASSSPTGTRLTISSGNTIYF	NA	NA	21	TRBJ1-3	TRBV28
TGTGCCAGCAGTCTGGACAGGGGGCAGCCCCAGCATTTT	CASSLDRGQPQHF	NA	TRBD1	13	TRBJ1-5	TRBV28
TGTGCCAGCAGTGACTCGGGGACAGGTGAAGCTTTCTTT	CASSDSGTGEAFF	NA	TRBD1	13	TRBJ1-1	TRBV6-4
TGTGCCAGCAGCCAGGGGAAGGCGTACACTGAAGCTTTCTTT	CASSQGKAYTEAFF	NA	NA	14	TRBJ1-1	TRBV3-1/TRBV3-2
TGTGCCAGCAGTGTCGCTAGCGGCCCCGGGGAGCTGTTTTTT	CASSVASGPGELFF	NA	TRBD2	14	TRBJ2-2	TRBV2
TGTGCCAGTAGTATAGGGACGAACACTGAAGCTTTCTTT	CASSIGTNTEAFF	NA	NA	13	TRBJ1-1	TRBV19
TGTGCCAGCAGCCCCCCGGGGTCGACACGAGGTGGGAACACTGAAGCTTTCTTT	CASSPPGSTRGGNTEAFF	NA	NA	18	TRBJ1-1	TRBV13
TGTGCCAGTAGTATCTCGACAGGGGCGGAGACCCAGTACTTC	CASSISTGAETQYF	NA	TRBD1	14	TRBJ2-5	TRBV19
TGTGCCATCAGTGATGATGCAGGGCGTAGTGAAAAACTGTTTTTT	CAISDDAGRSEKLFF	NA	NA	15	TRBJ1-4	TRBV10-3
TGTGCCAGCGGAGGGACAGGGACCGCTGAAGCTTTCTTT	CASGGTGTAEAFF	NA	TRBD1	13	TRBJ1-1	TRBV2
TGCGCCAGCAGTGTTGGGAAGTTCACAGATACGCAGTATTTT	CASSVGKFTDTQYF	NA	NA	14	TRBJ2-3	TRBV10-2
TGTGCCAGCAGTTACCCCGGACTAGCGGGAACTCATACGCAGTATTTT	CASSYPGLAGTHTQYF	NA	TRBD2	16	TRBJ2-3	TRBV6-5
TGTGCCAGCTCCCTAGGACGAGGGGGATATCAGCCCCAGCATTTT	CASSLGRGGYQPQHF	NA	NA	15	TRBJ1-5	TRBV18
TGTGCCATCAGTGATTTAGCGGGGACGGTCTCCTACGAGCAGTACTTC	CAISDLAGTVSYEQYF	NA	TRBD2	16	TRBJ2-7	TRBV10-3
TGTGCCATCAGTGAAATAGGAACACTCGGGGACTATGGCTACACCTTC	CAISEIGTLGDYGYTF	NA	NA	16	TRBJ1-2	TRBV10-3
TGTGCCAGCAGTTCCCCTGGGGGAGGGGACACCGGGGAGCTGTTTTTT	CASSSPGGGDTGELFF	NA	TRBD2	16	TRBJ2-2	TRBV25-1
TGTGCCAGCAGCTTGGCGGCCGGGGGTGGGGAGACCCAGTACTTC	CASSLAAGGGETQYF	few	NA	15	TRBJ2-5	TRBV11-2
TGTGCCAGCAGTTACGCGGGTGAAGCTTTCTTT	CASSYAGEAFF	NA	NA	11	TRBJ1-1	TRBV6-5
TGTGCCAGCAGTTCCCCGGGACCCTCTGGAAACACCATATATTTT	CASSSPGPSGNTIYF	NA	NA	15	TRBJ1-3	TRBV6-5
TGTGCCAGCAGCTTGGGAGGGATCACCGGGGAGCTGTTTTTT	CASSLGGITGELFF	NA	NA	14	TRBJ2-2	TRBV5-8
TGTGCCAGTAGTCCCCCGACAAACATCTATGGCTACACCTTC	CASSPPTNIYGYTF	NA	NA	14	TRBJ1-2	TRBV19
TGCAGTGCTAGTACAGGGATGGTTACTGAAGCTTTCTTT	CSASTGMVTEAFF	once	NA	13	TRBJ1-1	TRBV20-1
TGTGCCAGCAGCCAAGCTATGGATCAGCCCCAGCATTTT	CASSQAMDQPQHF	NA	NA	13	TRBJ1-5	TRBV4-2
TGTGCCAGCAGTCTTTACTACGAGCAGTACTTC	CASSLYYEQYF	NA	NA	11	TRBJ2-7	TRBV6-2/TRBV6-3
TGCAGCGTTAATTCTGTTACTAACTACGAGCAGTACTTC	CSVNSVTNYEQYF	once	NA	13	TRBJ2-7	TRBV29-1
TGTGCTAGTGGTTTGAAGGGTCAGCCCCAGCATTTT	CASGLKGQPQHF	NA	NA	12	TRBJ1-5	TRBV12-5
TGTGCCAGCAGTTCCGGACTAGCGACAGATACGCAGTATTTT	CASSSGLATDTQYF	NA	TRBD2	14	TRBJ2-3	TRBV28
TGTGCCAGCAACTCCGGGACAGGGGCACCAGATACGCAGTATTTT	CASNSGTGAPDTQYF	once	TRBD1	15	TRBJ2-3	TRBV5-5
TGTGCCAGCAGTTACTCAGTCGCGCAAACGCAGTATTTT	CASSYSVAQTQYF	NA	NA	13	TRBJ2-3	TRBV6-6
TGTGCCAGTAGTATGTTCCCCAGTAGCAATCAGCCCCAGCATTTT	CASSMFPSSNQPQHF	NA	NA	15	TRBJ1-5	TRBV19
TGTGCCAGCTCCCTCCCTGGGGACAGGGGAACAGATACGCAGTATTTT	CASSLPGDRGTDTQYF	NA	TRBD1	16	TRBJ2-3	TRBV18
TGTGCCAGCAGCCTAGACGCGAGCTCCTACAATGAGCAGTTCTTC	CASSLDASSYNEQFF	NA	NA	15	TRBJ2-1	TRBV28
TGTGCCAGCTCCCCATTAGGGAGCGGTGGCAATCAGCCCCAGCATTTT	CASSPLGSGGNQPQHF	NA	NA	16	TRBJ1-5	TRBV18
TGTGCCAGCAGCCGCGGATCGAACACCGGGGAGCTGTTTTTT	CASSRGSNTGELFF	NA	NA	14	TRBJ2-2	TRBV28
TGTGCCAGCAGCCAAGATGCGCCAGGGGGCTCCTACGAGCAGTACTTC	CASSQDAPGGSYEQYF	NA	TRBD1	16	TRBJ2-7	TRBV3-1/TRBV3-2